The 20 T cell receptor beta chains listed next were all sequenced from one sample in a study of cytomegalovirus exposure and HLA in healthy donors. PCR was performed using 60 Vbeta and 13 Jbeta primers. Here immunoSEQ multiplex PCR was the method, and the copy in TCRdb shows in-frame clones only, minus some. The repertoire consists of approximately 170,000 clones, with roughly 65% occurring once and the leading ten covering under 5.5%. The sample taken for sequencing was PBMCs. The receptors stem from a man aged 18 to 30 in good health and CMV-seropositive.

V and J are TRBV27 and TRBJ1-4; 9 nucleotides agree with TRBD1. The V and J ends lost 0 bases and 4 bases, in that order; junction bases with no gene match: 3. The CDR3 consists of 16 residues. Per the germline V gene, CDR1 is MNHEY and CDR2 is SMNVEV (reference sequence). The CDR3 here is CASSLSRTGVNEKLFF. The CDR3 DNA follows: TGTGCCAGCAGTTTATCGCGGACAGGGGTTAATGAAAAACTGTTTTTT.

The table lists this clone with a few counts. The chain is built from TRBV5-8 and TRBJ2-7; perhaps TRBD1 as D (6 bases). Germline CDR1 and CDR2: SGHTS and YDEGEE. Trimming took off 5 bases at V and 2 bases at J, with 14 bases between the two ends. CDR3 size: 14 residues. The CDR3 loop reads CASSPQQGTYEQYV. CDR3 DNA sequence: TGTGCCAGCAGTCCCCAACAGGGAACCTACGAGCAGTACGTC.

This clone was seen once. The genes are TRBV2 and TRBJ1-3; 7 bases align to TRBD1. Trimming at V came to 6 bases and at J to 2 bases, leaving 1 base not matched to a gene. This CDR3 is built from 13 residues. From germline, CDR1 is SNHLY and CDR2 FYNNEI. The CDR3 DNA reads TGTGCCAGCAGAAGGGGGCCTGGAAACACCATATATTTT. Translation: CASRRGPGNTIYF.

The gene calls are TRBV12-5 and TRBJ1-4; 7 bases are shared with TRBD1. V gave up 4 bases and J gave up 6 bases; unmatched junction bases: 8. CDR1 is LGHNT and CDR2 is FRNRAP in the germline V gene. This CDR3 comprises 15 residues. The CDR3 here is CASGSLGTADEKLFF. CDR3 coding DNA: TGTGCTAGTGGTTCCCTAGGGACAGCCGATGAAAAACTGTTTTTT. Variable domain in full (rest from reference TRBV12-5 and TRBJ1-4): DARVTQTPRHKVTEMGQEVTMRCQPILGHNTVFWYRQTMMQGLELLAYFRNRAPLDDSGMPKDRFSAEMPDATLATLKIQPSEPRDSAVYFCASGSLGTADEKLFFGSGTQLSVL.

The chain recombines TRBV9 with TRBJ1-1; maybe TRBD1 (5 bases). Germline CDR1 SGDLS, CDR2 YYNGEE. The CDR3 contains 17 residues. V was trimmed by 4 bases and J by 4 bases, leaving 23 bases between them. CDR3 sequence: CASSPFQGGDLFTEAFF. CDR3 bases: TGTGCCAGCAGCCCGTTCCAGGGAGGGGATTTGTTCACTGAAGCTTTCTTT. The full variable domain, its missing parts supplied by reference TRBV9 and TRBJ1-1, is DSGVTQTPKHLITATGQRVTLRCSPRSGDLSVYWYQQSLDQGLQFLIQYYNGEERAKGNILERFSAQQFPDLHSELNLSSLELGDSALYFCASSPFQGGDLFTEAFFGQGTRLTVV.

CDR3 DNA sequence: TGTGCCAGCAGCGTAGCGGCTAGCGGGATCTACAATGAGCAGTTCTTC. Translated: CASSVAASGIYNEQFF. The chain is built from TRBV9 and TRBJ2-1, with 9 nucleotides matching TRBD2. From germline, CDR1 is SGDLS and CDR2 YYNGEE. The CDR3 covers 16 residues. The V gene end was trimmed by 0 bases and the J gene end by 3 bases; junction bases not matched to a gene: 4.

This clone was detected only a few times. This rearrangement joins TRBV7-9 to TRBJ2-7, with 8 bases aligning to TRBD2. This CDR3 comprises 13 residues. Germline-derived CDR1 and CDR2 are SEHNR and FQNEAQ (reference sequence). The trim removed 4 bases at V and 5 bases at J, leaving 4 bases unmatched. CDR3 DNA sequence: TGTGCCAGCAGCTCAAGCGGGAGTAACGAGCAGTACGTC. Translating it yields CASSSSGSNEQYV.

Concerning this clone: A read error may produce the germline difference seen at one junction end. This chain links TRBV5-1 with TRBJ1-3; D possibly corresponds to TRBD1 (6 bases). In germline, CDR1 is SGHRS, CDR2 YFSETQ. The CDR3 length is 15 residues. CDR3 amino acids: CASSPAGTSGDTIYF. DNA for the CDR3: TGCGCCAGCAGCCCCGCCGGGACATCTGGAGACACCATATATTTT.

The chain links TRBV27 to TRBJ2-1; D remains unclear. CDR3 length: 13 residues. Germline V gene lookup returns CDR1 MNHEY and CDR2 SMNVEV (reference sequence). The germline V and J ends were trimmed by 2 bases and 6 bases, with 8 bases remaining between them. The CDR3: CASSLALPNEQFF. CDR3 in DNA: TGTGCCAGCAGTTTAGCACTTCCCAATGAGCAGTTCTTC.

This chain joins TRBV18 and TRBJ2-3; 7 nucleotides agree with TRBD2. Germline V gives CDR1 KGHSH, CDR2 LQKENI. CDR3 length: 14 residues. Trimming cost V 3 bases and J 3 bases; bases outside gene matches: 3. CDR3 region: CASSPTSTTDTQYF. In DNA, the CDR3 is TGTGCCAGCTCACCGACTAGCACAACAGATACGCAGTATTTT.

This chain connects TRBV18 to TRBJ1-4; D is uncertain. Trimming left V 1 base short and J 0 bases short, with 9 bases between. This CDR3 is built from 16 residues. The germline CDR1 and CDR2 sequences are KGHSH and LQKENI. This CDR3 is CASSPLIPATNEKLFF. The DNA of the CDR3 is TGTGCCAGCTCACCACTCATCCCGGCAACTAATGAAAAACTGTTTTTT. Full variable domain (rest looked up from reference TRBV18 and TRBJ1-4): NAGVMQNPRHLVRRRGQEARLRCSPMKGHSHVYWYRQLPEEGLKFMVYLQKENIIDESGMPKERFSAEFPKEGPSILRIQQVVRGDSAAYFCASSPLIPATNEKLFFGSGTQLSVL.

The rearrangement joins TRBV30 to TRBJ1-5, with D possibly matching TRBD1 (6 bases). The ends were cut back, 5 bases at V and 4 bases at J, with 12 bases in the middle. This CDR3 is 13 amino acids long. Per germline, CDR1 GTSNPN and CDR2 SVGIG (reference sequence). CDR3 amino acids: CAWSSQGNQPQHF. The CDR3 DNA follows: TGTGCCTGGTCCTCCCAGGGGAATCAGCCCCAGCATTTT. The variable domain in full, with the rest retrieved from reference TRBV30 and TRBJ1-5, is SQTIHQWPATLVQPVGSPLSLECTVEGTSNPNLYWYRQAAGRGLQLLFYSVGIGQISSEVPQNLSASRPQDRQFILSSKKLLLSDSGFYLCAWSSQGNQPQHFGDGTRLSIL.

The chain recombines TRBV2 with TRBJ1-1, with D unclear. V lost 0 bases to trimming and J lost 3 bases, with 5 bases between them. Germline V gene data show CDR1 as SNHLY and CDR2 as FYNNEI. The CDR3 length is 13 residues. In DNA form, the CDR3 reads TGTGCCAGCAGTGAAGCCGGTGACACTGAAGCTTTCTTT. Its translation: CASSEAGDTEAFF.

The chain joins TRBV2 to TRBJ2-5; D is perhaps TRBD1 (5 bases). The CDR3 is 13 amino acids. With 6 bases removed from V and 5 bases from J, the gap between germline ends came to 13 bases. CDR1 and CDR2 (germline): SNHLY, FYNNEI. In DNA form, the CDR3 reads TGTGCCAGCAGGGAAAGGGGCCTGGAGACCCAGTACTTC. Encoded protein: CASRERGLETQYF.

This clone has just one count. V usage is TRBV28 and J usage is TRBJ1-2; 7 bases are shared with TRBD1. Germline-derived CDR1 and CDR2 are MDHEN and SYDVKM. This CDR3 region has 13 residues. V was pared by 3 bases and J by 4 bases, with 2 bases of the junction left unmatched. The CDR3 sequence is CASSFNRGYGYTF. The CDR3 DNA follows: TGTGCCAGCAGTTTCAACAGGGGCTATGGCTACACCTTC.

The table lists this clone with a few counts. The chain employs TRBV27 and TRBJ1-2; 11 bases align to TRBD1. CDR1 MNHEY and CDR2 SMNVEV come from the germline V gene (reference sequence). CDR3 length: 18 amino acids. J was trimmed by 0 bases and V by 1 base; bases with no gene match: 7. CDR3 coding DNA: TGTGCCAGCAGTTTATGGGCAGGACAGGGGGCGGCTAACTATGGCTACACCTTC. Translated, it gives CASSLWAGQGAANYGYTF.

The rearrangement links TRBV2 to TRBJ1-4, with a tentative D call TRBD1 (5 bases). This CDR3 has 15 residues. From germline, CDR1 is SNHLY and CDR2 FYNNEI. The ends were cut back, 2 bases at V and 8 bases at J, with 15 bases in the middle. The CDR3 coding sequence is TGTGCCAGCAGTGAACCTCCCAGGGTACAAGAAAAACTGTTTTTT. Translated: CASSEPPRVQEKLFF.

This sequence joins TRBV7-2 and TRBJ2-7; 7 bases are shared with TRBD2. The V and J ends lost 3 bases and 2 bases, in that order; junction bases with no gene match: 10. The CDR3 has 16 amino acids. Germline loops: CDR1 SGHTA, CDR2 FQGNSA. In nucleotides, the CDR3 is TGTGCCAGCAGCTTCCCGGGGCTAGCGGTTCCCTACGAGCAGTACGTC. This translates into CASSFPGLAVPYEQYV.

The chain is built from TRBV4-1 and TRBJ1-1; D not resolved. The germline gives CDR1 MGHRA, CDR2 YSYEKL. This CDR3 comprises 18 residues. V lost 3 bases and J lost 0, with 20 bases in between. CDR3 loop: CASSHSLRSSVVNTEAFF. As DNA, the CDR3 is TGCGCCAGCAGCCATTCGCTCCGAAGTTCTGTAGTGAACACTGAAGCTTTCTTT.

The J gene is TRBJ2-1, the V gene TRBV7-9, with 9 nucleotides matching TRBD2. The CDR3 has 16 amino acids. Germline trimming cut 0 bases from V and 4 bases from J; bases unmatched to any gene: 4. Germline assignment: CDR1 SEHNR and CDR2 FQNEAQ (reference sequence). CDR3 in DNA: TGTGCCAGCAGCTTAGCGCGGGGGGGATTTTACAATGAGCAGTTCTTC. It encodes CASSLARGGFYNEQFF.